Presented here are 9 T cell receptor beta chains from one specimen sequenced in a study of CD8 T cells in Susac syndrome. A quantity of roughly 0.5 to 1 ug RNA underwent reverse transcription using random hexamers. From the immunoSEQ multiplex PCR reads, TCRdb called clonotypes with MiXCR, one entry per CDR3 protein. The sample has 100,000 to 150,000 distinct CDR3 sequences, about 94% seen once; the top ten hold 0.065% to 0.1%. The source material was CD4+ T cells from PBMCs. These receptors were collected from a human donor in good health.

The chain couples TRBV19 to TRBJ1-5; 9 bases map to TRBD1. Trimming took 5 bases from V and 5 from J; bases not matched to a gene: 16. The CDR3 has 18 amino acids. Per the germline V gene, CDR1 is LNHDA and CDR2 is SQIVND (reference sequence). The CDR3 loop reads CASSPYPLGQGRDQPQHF. Written as DNA, the CDR3 is TGTGCCAGTAGTCCCTATCCCCTTGGACAGGGGAGAGATCAGCCCCAGCATTTT.

The J gene is TRBJ2-5, the V gene TRBV7-2; 9 nucleotides align to TRBD1. The V and J ends lost 4 bases and 5 bases, in that order; junction bases with no gene match: 14. CDR3 length equals 17 residues. Germline values: CDR1 SGHTA, CDR2 FQGNSA. DNA of the CDR3: TGTGCCAGCAGCTACGGGGCCACAGGGGGCGGTTGGGAGACCCAGTACTTC. This codes for CASSYGATGGGWETQYF.

This clonotype has a single count. The chain is built from TRBV7-2 and TRBJ1-5; weak D call: TRBD1 (5 bases). Germline CDR1 is SGHTA and CDR2 is FQGNSA. Trimming left V 3 bases short and J 5 bases short, with 8 bases between. The CDR3 runs to 13 residues. The chain's CDR3 is CASSFKGDQPQHF. The CDR3 DNA follows: TGTGCCAGCAGCTTCAAAGGGGATCAGCCCCAGCATTTT.

CDR3 DNA sequence: TGTGCCAGCACCTTTTCGATTCTAGCGGGAGTGCCGCAGTATTTT. This sequence encodes CASTFSILAGVPQYF. V and J are TRBV6-2 or TRBV6-3 and TRBJ2-3; 10 nucleotides agree with TRBD2. The V segment lost 7 bases and the J segment 10 bases; nucleotides outside the gene matches: 14. CDR3 length: 15 amino acids. Germline values: CDR1 MNHEY, CDR2 SVGEGT.

The CDR3 DNA reads as TGCAGTGCTAGAACCCCCGGGACGGTTAATCAGCCCCAGCATTTT. The encoded protein is CSARTPGTVNQPQHF. The chain is built from TRBV20-1 and TRBJ1-5, with a tentative D call TRBD1 (5 bases). The germline V gene encodes CDR1 DFQATT and CDR2 SNEGSKA (reference sequence). V gave up 2 bases and J gave up 4 bases, with 15 bases separating them. The CDR3 spans 15 residues.

The rearrangement joins TRBV7-2 to TRBJ2-5; 7 bases line up with TRBD2. CDR1 and CDR2 from the germline V gene are SGHTA and FQGNSA. Trimming took 6 bases from V and 3 from J; bases not matched to a gene: 4. The CDR3 has 13 residues. CDR3 in DNA: TGTGCCAGCAGAATAGCGGGTGAAGAGACCCAGTACTTC. Translating it yields CASRIAGEETQYF.

J is TRBJ2-1 and V is TRBV7-2, with D tentatively TRBD1 (6 bases). Germline V gene sequence: CDR1 SGHTA, CDR2 FQGNSA. V was shortened by 5 bases and J by 0 bases, with 11 bases between the two germline ends. The CDR3 is made up of 15 amino acids. The CDR3 region is CASSTQGSSYNEQFF. In nucleotides, the CDR3 is TGTGCCAGCAGCACCCAGGGGAGCTCCTACAATGAGCAGTTCTTC.

The chain has TRBV29-1 and TRBJ2-1, with 7 bases matching TRBD2. V gave up 4 bases and J gave up 8 bases; unmatched junction bases: 14. The V gene's germline CDR1 is SQVTM and CDR2 ANQGSEA. The CDR3 spans 15 residues. The DNA of the CDR3 is TGCAGCGTTGTCGGTGGGAGGGGATACAATGATGAGCAGTTCTTC. Its protein product is CSVVGGRGYNDEQFF.

The V gene is TRBV5-4, the J gene TRBJ2-7, with TRBD1 identical over 11 bases. From germline, CDR1 is SGHNT and CDR2 YYREEE (reference sequence). With 2 bases clipped from V and 5 bases from J, the junction kept 3 bases outside the gene matches. The CDR3 runs 14 residues. The CDR3 protein is CASSLRGQGDEQYF. The CDR3 DNA follows: TGTGCCAGCAGCTTAAGGGGACAGGGGGACGAGCAGTACTTC.